The TCR beta chain under discussion was sequenced for a study of post-analysis software for immune sequencing data. Study-wide results and limits: With TRBV5-6, TRBV5-1 and TRBV20-1 included, about 5 TRBV segments were more frequent in patients than in controls. Under the F measure, samples that were prepared in one batch clustered strongly together.

Unique molecular identifiers had been added to the TCR beta cDNA libraries. The T cell input of about 0.85 to 10 million gave 400,000 to 500,000 cDNA molecules. TCRdb reprocessed the PCR reads with MiXCR, giving one entry per CDR3 protein. This table holds hundreds of thousands of distinct CDR3 sequences, around 50% found once. Germline CDR1 and CDR2: MRHNA and SNTAGT. With V trimmed by 0 bases and J by 7 bases, 2 bases remained unmatched. The CDR3 contains 14 residues. A note on this clonotype: Antigen: not known.

The source of this sequence is a girl aged 10-17 years with multiple sclerosis. V gene TRBV6-4 combines with J gene TRBJ2-1; TRBD2 matches 8 bases. Sample: blood. CDR3 in DNA: TGTGCCAGCAGTGACTCTGTAGCGGGAAATGAGCAGTTCTTC. Protein sequence: CASSDSVAGNEQFF.